These 27 T cell receptor beta chains share one sample of origin, sequenced in a study of T cell changes during pregnancy in multiple sclerosis. This table comes from immunoSEQ multiplex PCR, and its TCRdb copy is limited to in-frame clones, with some not included. The table includes under 110,000 clones, under 95% detected once. The sequenced sample was peripheral blood, obtained after pregnancy. These receptor sequences come from a female donor with multiple sclerosis, enrolled in a pregnancy study.

This rearrangement joins TRBV18 to TRBJ1-1; the match to TRBD1 covers 7 bases. Unmatched junction bases numbered 11, after V lost 3 bases and J lost 4 bases. The CDR3 covers 16 residues. The germline CDR1 and CDR2 sequences are KGHSH and LQKENI. The CDR3 protein is CASSPDRDPGGTEAFF. The CDR3 DNA reads as TGTGCCAGCTCACCTGACCGAGACCCAGGGGGCACTGAAGCTTTCTTT.

The chain combines TRBV5-1 with TRBJ2-7; D might be TRBD2 (7 bases). The germline gives CDR1 SGHRS, CDR2 YFSETQ. With 0 bases removed from V and 2 bases from J, the gap between germline ends came to 9 bases. The CDR3 runs 14 residues. CDR3 DNA sequence: TGCGCCAGCAGCTTGGCCGGGGGGCCCTACGAGCAGTACTTC. Protein sequence: CASSLAGGPYEQYF.

The genes are TRBV28 and TRBJ1-1, with D unclear. V lost 4 bases and J lost 2, with 5 bases in between. Germline values: CDR1 MDHEN, CDR2 SYDVKM. This CDR3 region has 12 residues. The CDR3 nucleotides read TGTGCCAGCAGTTCTCCCAACACTGAAGCTTTCTTT. Protein sequence: CASSSPNTEAFF. Complete variable domain (other parts from reference TRBV28 and TRBJ1-1): DVKVTQSSRYLVKRTGEKVFLECVQDMDHENMFWYRQDPGLGLRLIYFSYDVKMKEKGDIPEGYSVSREKKERFSLILESASTNQTSMYLCASSSPNTEAFFGQGTRLTVV.

The gene calls are TRBV9 and TRBJ2-1; 9 bases align to TRBD2. The trim removed 2 bases at V and 10 bases at J, leaving 7 bases unmatched. The CDR3 is 14 residues long. CDR1 and CDR2 from the germline V gene are SGDLS and YYNGEE. This CDR3 reads CASSVTEREEEQFF. Here the CDR3 DNA reads TGTGCCAGCAGCGTTACTGAGCGGGAGGAAGAGCAGTTCTTC.

This chain joins TRBV5-1 and TRBJ2-7, with 8 bases aligning to TRBD2. The CDR3 spans 16 residues. The V gene end was trimmed by 0 bases and the J gene end by 0 bases; junction bases not matched to a gene: 5. Germline loops: CDR1 SGHRS, CDR2 YFSETQ. CDR3 in amino acids: CASSLAGGVASYEQYF. The CDR3 DNA reads TGCGCCAGCAGCTTGGCCGGGGGGGTTGCCTCCTACGAGCAGTACTTC. Supplemented by reference TRBV5-1 and TRBJ2-7, the full variable domain reads KAGVTQTPRYLIKTRGQQVTLSCSPISGHRSVSWYQQTPGQGLQFLFEYFSETQRNKGNFPGRFSGRQFSNSRSEMNVSTLELGDSALYLCASSLAGGVASYEQYFGPGTRLTVT.

The chain uses TRBV5-4 and TRBJ2-5; D is perhaps TRBD2 (6 bases). V shed 0 bases and J shed 2 bases, with 8 bases lying between them. The CDR3 has 14 amino acids. Germline CDR1 SGHNT, CDR2 YYREEE (reference sequence). CDR3 sequence reads: CASSLAGAQETQYF. The CDR3 DNA follows: TGTGCCAGCAGCTTGGCGGGAGCGCAAGAGACCCAGTACTTC.

This clone was observed a handful of times. The rearrangement joins TRBV18 to TRBJ1-2; 7 positions match TRBD1. The CDR3 has 14 amino acids. Per the germline V gene, CDR1 is KGHSH and CDR2 is LQKENI. V lost 3 bases, J lost 6 bases, and 7 bases stayed unmatched. DNA for the CDR3: TGTGCCAGCTCACCCCTGGACAGGTTCCATGGCTACACCTTC. It encodes CASSPLDRFHGYTF.

The CDR3 loop is CASSSSGYEQYF. The CDR3 DNA sequence: TGTGCCAGCAGTTCGTCAGGCTACGAGCAGTACTTC. The V call is TRBV6-5, the J call TRBJ2-7; unclear D gene. V lost 4 bases and J 3 bases, leaving 7 bases between the germline ends. Germline V CDR1 and CDR2: MNHEY, SVGAGI. The CDR3 extends over 12 amino acids.

The chain couples TRBV15 to TRBJ1-5; 8 nucleotides match TRBD1. Trimming at V came to 1 base and at J to 6 bases, leaving 8 bases not matched to a gene. Germline V lookup: CDR1 LNHNV, CDR2 YYDKDF (reference sequence). The CDR3 loop spans 16 amino acids. The DNA for the CDR3 is TGTGCCACCAGCAGAGTGGGGACAGGCGCGGGTCAGCCCCAGCATTTT. Translating gives CATSRVGTGAGQPQHF.

This rearrangement joins TRBV7-3 to TRBJ2-2; perhaps TRBD1 as D (6 bases). The CDR3 extends over 16 amino acids. V was cut by 5 bases and J by 3 bases, with 16 bases left in between. The V gene's germline CDR1 is SGHTA and CDR2 FQGTGA. The CDR3 loop is CASSRVPGADTGELFF. The CDR3 nucleotides are TGTGCCAGCAGCCGGGTTCCAGGGGCTGACACCGGGGAGCTGTTTTTT. Variable domain in full (rest from reference TRBV7-3 and TRBJ2-2): GAGVSQTPSNKVTEKGKYVELRCDPISGHTALYWYRQSLGQGPEFLIYFQGTGAADDSGLPNDRFFAVRPEGSVSTLKIQRTERGDSAVYLCASSRVPGADTGELFFGEGSRLTVL.

The chain is built from TRBV19 and TRBJ2-3, with D possibly TRBD2 on 6 matching bases. The CDR3 sequence is 13 residues long. V was clipped by 5 bases and J by 6 bases, with 12 bases between them. CDR1 and CDR2 from the germline V gene are LNHDA and SQIVND (reference sequence). DNA of the CDR3: TGTGCCAGTAGTCCCCAGAGCGGGGATACGCAGTATTTT. Translated: CASSPQSGDTQYF.

The chain has TRBV28 and TRBJ1-1; 8 bases line up with TRBD1. V trimming: 11 bases; J trimming: 4 bases; junction bases outside the gene matches: 15. This CDR3 is 15 amino acids long. Germline V CDR1 and CDR2: MDHEN, SYDVKM. CDR3 bases: TGTGCCGTTCGAACAGGGGGTTTGGGGATCACTGAAGCTTTCTTT. Its translation: CAVRTGGLGITEAFF.

The rearrangement joins TRBV11-2 to TRBJ1-4; 7 bases map to TRBD1. The CDR3 extends over 18 amino acids. From germline, CDR1 is SGHAT and CDR2 FQNNGV. J was trimmed by 2 bases and V by 5 bases; bases with no gene match: 14. CDR3 loop: CASSHSKGGLVTNEKLFF. CDR3 nucleotide sequence: TGTGCCAGCAGCCATTCGAAAGGGGGCTTAGTGACTAATGAAAAACTGTTTTTT. Drawing the rest from reference TRBV11-2 and TRBJ1-4, the complete variable domain is EAGVAQSPRYKIIEKRQSVAFWCNPISGHATLYWYQQILGQGPKLLIQFQNNGVVDDSQLPKDRFSAERLKGVDSTLKIQPAKLEDSAVYLCASSHSKGGLVTNEKLFFGSGTQLSVL.

The genes are TRBV28 and TRBJ2-5; D remains unclear. This CDR3 is built from 14 residues. The germline V and J ends were trimmed by 2 bases and 5 bases, with 12 bases remaining between them. Germline V CDR1 and CDR2: MDHEN, SYDVKM. The CDR3 DNA follows: TGTGCCAGCAGTTTACCTAGTATCGTTGAGACCCAGTACTTC. It yields the protein CASSLPSIVETQYF.

This clone appeared once. The rearrangement links TRBV11-1 to TRBJ2-7; possibly TRBD1 for D (6 bases). Germline assignment: CDR1 SGHAT and CDR2 FQDESV (reference sequence). There are 16 residues in the CDR3. V lost 1 base and J 2 bases, leaving 15 bases between the germline ends. CDR3 DNA: TGTGCCAGCAGCTTAGAAGAGGGACACCAAGCCTACGAGCAGTACTTC. This sequence encodes CASSLEEGHQAYEQYF.

The chain recombines TRBV5-6 with TRBJ2-1; TRBD2 is a possible D gene (5 bases). This CDR3 is 19 amino acids long. Germline loops: CDR1 SGHDT, CDR2 YYEEEE. V lost 2 bases and J lost 0, with 21 bases in between. CDR3 DNA: TGTGCCAGCAGCTTCGGAGGCCGAGGGTCGCCGAGCTCCTACAATGAGCAGTTCTTC. It encodes CASSFGGRGSPSSYNEQFF.

This chain connects TRBV7-2 to TRBJ1-4; 8 bases agree with TRBD1. Trimming cost V 6 bases and J 0 bases; bases outside gene matches: 6. Germline V gene data show CDR1 as SGHTA and CDR2 as FQGNSA. The CDR3 extends over 16 amino acids. This chain's CDR3 is CASRLDRGATNEKLFF. In DNA form, the CDR3 reads TGTGCCAGCAGGCTCGACAGGGGTGCAACTAATGAAAAACTGTTTTTT.

The V gene is TRBV7-9, the J gene TRBJ1-1, with unresolved D. CDR3 size: 15 residues. Trimming cost V 1 base and J 1 base, with 10 bases left between them. The germline V gene has CDR1 SEHNR and CDR2 FQNEAQ (reference sequence). CDR3 DNA: TGTGCCAGCAGCTTAGGTTTTAGAGGGAACACTGAAGCTTTCTTT. Its translation: CASSLGFRGNTEAFF.

Here the CDR3 DNA reads TGTGCCAGCAGTACGGACAGGGATCAGCCCCAGCATTTT. As protein: CASSTDRDQPQHF. The chain joins TRBV6-1 to TRBJ1-5; 8 positions agree with TRBD1. After removal of 5 bases from V and 5 bases from J, the junction contained 2 bases not matched to a gene. The CDR3 has 13 residues. The germline V gene encodes CDR1 MNHNS and CDR2 SASEGT.

CDR3 residues: CASSLGLVNTGELFF. The CDR3 region has the DNA TGTGCCAGCAGCTTGGGACTAGTGAACACCGGGGAGCTGTTTTTT. This chain joins TRBV7-3 and TRBJ2-2; 8 positions match TRBD2. Germline trimming cut 3 bases from V and 1 base from J; bases unmatched to any gene: 1. Germline V CDR1 and CDR2: SGHTA, FQGTGA. The CDR3 totals 15 residues.

The rearrangement uses TRBV19 and TRBJ1-6; 12 bases match TRBD1. Losses at the gene ends were 6 bases for V and 10 bases for J; bases not matched to a gene: 7. This CDR3 region has 15 residues. In germline, CDR1 is LNHDA, CDR2 SQIVND (reference sequence). This CDR3 is CASSAPGQGASPLHF. As DNA, the CDR3 is TGTGCCAGTAGCGCTCCGGGACAGGGGGCCTCACCCCTCCACTTT.

The chain carries TRBV6-1 and TRBJ1-4; TRBD1 aligns across 8 bases. The CDR3 has 15 amino acids. Germline loops: CDR1 MNHNS, CDR2 SASEGT. J gave up 8 bases and V 6 bases, and 11 bases lay outside the gene matches. The CDR3 protein is CASSLGQGLGEKLFF. Here the CDR3 DNA reads TGTGCCAGCAGCCTCGGACAGGGTTTGGGGGAAAAACTGTTTTTT.

The J gene is TRBJ1-1, the V gene TRBV2; D is uncertain. In germline, CDR1 is SNHLY, CDR2 FYNNEI. This CDR3 is built from 14 residues. Trimming cost V 3 bases and J 3 bases, with 11 bases left between them. The CDR3 spells CASSEGLGDTEAFF. The CDR3, as DNA: TGTGCCAGCAGTGAGGGCCTCGGGGACACTGAAGCTTTCTTT.

The rearrangement uses TRBV2 and TRBJ1-2, with 7 bases identical to TRBD1. Germline V gene data show CDR1 as SNHLY and CDR2 as FYNNEI. CDR3 size: 13 residues. V shed 4 bases and J 6 bases; nucleotides not matched to a gene: 5. The CDR3 here is CASSARQGDGYTF. The DNA of the CDR3 is TGTGCCAGCAGTGCCCGGCAGGGGGATGGCTACACCTTC.

CDR3 sequence (DNA): TGTGCCAGCAGTTTTGAGGACAGCTACAATCAGCCCCAGCATTTT. Protein: CASSFEDSYNQPQHF. The rearrangement links TRBV6-1 to TRBJ1-5; possible D gene TRBD1, 6 bases. V was pared by 5 bases and J by 3 bases, with 14 bases between. Per the germline V gene, CDR1 is MNHNS and CDR2 is SASEGT. This CDR3 spans 15 amino acids.

This clone came up once. The CDR3 reads CASSGPQGGFGGYTF. CDR3 sequence (DNA): TGTGCCAGCAGCGGCCCACAGGGTGGTTTTGGTGGCTACACCTTC. The V call is TRBV9, the J call TRBJ1-2; a possible D gene is TRBD1 (6 bases). V lost 3 bases and J lost 7, with 19 bases in between. The CDR3 contains 15 residues. Germline V lookup: CDR1 SGDLS, CDR2 YYNGEE. Based on the CDR3 plus reference TRBV9 and TRBJ1-2, the full variable domain is DSGVTQTPKHLITATGQRVTLRCSPRSGDLSVYWYQQSLDQGLQFLIQYYNGEERAKGNILERFSAQQFPDLHSELNLSSLELGDSALYFCASSGPQGGFGGYTFGSGTRLTVV.

The J gene is TRBJ2-5, the V gene TRBV2; TRBD1 aligns across 7 bases. Losses at the gene ends were 8 bases for V and 1 base for J; bases not matched to a gene: 7. The length of the CDR3 is 14 residues. CDR1 is SNHLY and CDR2 is FYNNEI in the germline V gene. CDR3 protein: CASSIDRAQETQYF. CDR3 nucleotides: TGTGCCAGCTCAATTGACAGGGCCCAAGAGACCCAGTACTTC.